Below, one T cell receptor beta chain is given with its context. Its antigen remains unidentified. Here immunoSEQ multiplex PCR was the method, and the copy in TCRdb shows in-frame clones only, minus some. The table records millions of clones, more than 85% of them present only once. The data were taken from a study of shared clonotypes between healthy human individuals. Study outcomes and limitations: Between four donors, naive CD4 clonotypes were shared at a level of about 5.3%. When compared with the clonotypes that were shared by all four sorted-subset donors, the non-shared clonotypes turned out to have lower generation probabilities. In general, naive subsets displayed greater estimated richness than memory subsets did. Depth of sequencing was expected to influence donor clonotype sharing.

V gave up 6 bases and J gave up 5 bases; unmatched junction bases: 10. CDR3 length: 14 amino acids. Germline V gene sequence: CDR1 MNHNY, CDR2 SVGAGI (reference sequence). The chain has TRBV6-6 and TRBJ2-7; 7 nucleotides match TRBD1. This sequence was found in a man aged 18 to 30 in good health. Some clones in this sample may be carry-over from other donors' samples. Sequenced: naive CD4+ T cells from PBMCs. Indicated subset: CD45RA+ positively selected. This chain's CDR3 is CASSTPRGTDEQYF. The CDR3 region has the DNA TGTGCCAGCAGCACCCCCAGGGGGACAGACGAGCAGTACTTC.